This TCR beta chain was recorded in a study of blood T cell repertoires in COVID-19. Turning to the study itself: T cells, B-cell-depleted T cells, or PBMCs supplied cDNA or gDNA.

This clone appeared once. V lost 0 bases to trimming and J lost 12 bases, with 11 bases between them. Germline V gene sequence: CDR1 SGHAT, CDR2 FQNNGV. CDR3 length: 12 amino acids. Source study methods: Reference gene primer amplification in the assay estimated nucleated cell counts. Produced via immunoSEQ multiplex PCR; TCRdb's table is partial and in-frame only. V and J calls and clone size are given by that table; D and trimming were obtained from the DNA. The sample contains some 200,000 clones, 83% of which appear only once. The sequence derives from a young woman with COVID-19, enrolled during active disease. The sequenced sample was peripheral blood. The chain has TRBV11-2 and TRBJ1-2, with unresolved D. CDR3 loop: CASSLERVGNTF. CDR3 nucleotide sequence: TGTGCCAGCAGCTTAGAGAGGGTCGGAAACACCTTC. The whole variable domain, filled in from reference TRBV11-2 and TRBJ1-2, reads EAGVAQSPRYKIIEKRQSVAFWCNPISGHATLYWYQQILGQGPKLLIQFQNNGVVDDSQLPKDRFSAERLKGVDSTLKIQPAKLEDSAVYLCASSLERVGNTFGSGTRLTVV.